This passage covers 24 T cell receptor beta chains from one sample sequenced in a study of blood T cell repertoires in COVID-19. Clones were read by immunoSEQ multiplex PCR, and TCRdb kept only the in-frame ones, dropping some. The data contain 150,000 to 200,000 clones, under 90% of them seen just once; the ten biggest clones take up 18%. The sequencing input was peripheral blood. These receptors were obtained from a person aged 65-85 years with COVID-19, enrolled during active disease.

This clone came up a few times. The V and J genes are TRBV7-9 and TRBJ1-2; unclear D gene. This CDR3 is 14 amino acids long. Trimming left V 5 bases short and J 4 bases short, with 14 bases between. CDR1 is SEHNR, CDR2 FQNEAQ, per germline (reference sequence). This chain's CDR3 is CASSPSAEVYGYTF. CDR3 in DNA: TGTGCCAGCAGCCCCTCAGCGGAAGTCTATGGCTACACCTTC.

The chain is built from TRBV16 and TRBJ2-7; maybe TRBD1 (6 bases). The CDR3 totals 15 residues. V gave up 1 base and J gave up 4 bases, with 14 bases separating them. Per germline, CDR1 KGHSY and CDR2 FQNENV. The CDR3 region has the DNA TGTGCCAGCAGCCAATTAAGGACAGATCTTTACGAGCAGTACTTC. Translation: CASSQLRTDLYEQYF.

The chain is built from TRBV5-1 and TRBJ1-1; 9 bases map to TRBD1. CDR1 and CDR2 (germline): SGHRS, YFSETQ. This CDR3 comprises 14 residues. With 0 bases clipped from V and 7 bases from J, the junction kept 4 bases outside the gene matches. The CDR3 here is CASSLAGDRDEAFF. The CDR3, as DNA: TGCGCCAGCAGCTTGGCAGGGGACAGGGATGAAGCTTTCTTT.

The CDR3, as DNA: TGTGCCAGCAGCCAAGATCTAGGGGACAGGGTCTTTGTGGGCAATCAGCCCCAGCATTTT. The encoded protein is CASSQDLGDRVFVGNQPQHF. The chain has TRBV3-1 (or the pseudogene TRBV3-2) and TRBJ1-5; 9 bases align to TRBD1. Germline assignment: CDR1 LGHDT and CDR2 YNNKEL (reference sequence). Losses at the gene ends were 0 bases for V and 2 bases for J; bases not matched to a gene: 14. CDR3 length: 20 residues.

The genes are TRBV2 and TRBJ2-1; D ambiguous. Germline assignment: CDR1 SNHLY and CDR2 FYNNEI. CDR3 size: 13 residues. Trimming shortened V by 2 bases and J by 15 bases, and 17 bases separated the two germline ends. In nucleotides, the CDR3 is TGTGCCAGCAGTGAACGACTCCTGCGTTATTCGTTCTTC. It specifies CASSERLLRYSFF.

The rearrangement uses TRBV30 and TRBJ1-4; 8 bases agree with TRBD1. Germline CDR1 is GTSNPN and CDR2 is SVGIG (reference sequence). The ends lost 4 bases at V and 5 bases at J; junction bases unmatched: 6. This CDR3 spans 14 amino acids. CDR3 loop: CAWTGGGVNEKLFF. The CDR3 DNA sequence: TGTGCCTGGACAGGGGGCGGAGTCAATGAAAAACTGTTTTTT.

This clone has more than one count but fewer than ten. The chain combines TRBV12-3 or TRBV12-4 with TRBJ2-7, with 8 bases matching TRBD2. The V gene end was trimmed by 2 bases and the J gene end by 4 bases; junction bases not matched to a gene: 1. The CDR3 runs to 13 residues. As DNA, the CDR3 is TGTGCCAGCAGTTTAAGCGGGGGTTACGAGCAGTACTTC. Its translation: CASSLSGGYEQYF.

This clone was seen just once. This rearrangement joins TRBV19 to TRBJ1-6, with 7 nucleotides matching TRBD1. Germline-derived CDR1 and CDR2 are LNHDA and SQIVND (reference sequence). The J segment lost 7 bases and the V segment lost 3 bases, leaving 12 bases of the junction unmatched. This CDR3 comprises 17 residues. The CDR3 reads CASSMRFLGGQNSPLHF. CDR3 sequence (DNA): TGTGCCAGTAGTATGCGTTTCTTGGGGGGACAGAATTCACCCCTCCACTTT.

This sequence joins TRBV19 and TRBJ2-2; 7 bases fit TRBD1. The CDR3 spans 15 residues. Germline CDR1 reads LNHDA; CDR2 reads SQIVND (reference sequence). V was pared by 3 bases and J by 7 bases, with 8 bases of the junction left unmatched. The CDR3 DNA reads as TGTGCCAGTAGTATGGAGAGGGGGCCTATCGGGGAGCTGTTTTTT. Translating it yields CASSMERGPIGELFF. Complete variable domain (other parts from reference TRBV19 and TRBJ2-2): DGGITQSPKYLFRKEGQNVTLSCEQNLNHDAMYWYRQDPGQGLRLIYYSQIVNDFQKGDIAEGYSVSREKKESFPLTVTSAQKNPTAFYLCASSMERGPIGELFFGEGSRLTVL.

The chain employs TRBV10-3 and TRBJ1-3; the D gene is possibly TRBD1 (6 bases). Germline assignment: CDR1 ENHRY and CDR2 SYGVKD. The CDR3 contains 15 residues. V was shortened by 0 bases and J by 2 bases, with 8 bases between the two germline ends. The CDR3, as DNA: TGTGCCATCAGTGAGTCGTACAGGGCTGGAAACACCATATATTTT. This encodes CAISESYRAGNTIYF.

The chain links TRBV27 to TRBJ2-5; TRBD2 might be the D (5 bases). Germline V CDR1 and CDR2: MNHEY, SMNVEV (reference sequence). Trimming removed 5 bases from V and 1 base from J, with 14 bases in between. This CDR3 comprises 15 residues. The CDR3 sequence is CASSRLTGSQETQYF. CDR3 bases: TGTGCCAGCAGTAGGTTGACGGGGTCCCAAGAGACCCAGTACTTC.

V gene TRBV6-2 or TRBV6-3 combines with J gene TRBJ2-3, with 12 bases lining up with TRBD2. This CDR3 spans 17 amino acids. Trimming at V came to 2 bases and at J to 4 bases, leaving 7 bases not matched to a gene. Per germline, CDR1 MNHEY and CDR2 SVGEGT. CDR3 amino acids: CASSYQRPSGGADTQYF. CDR3 nucleotide sequence: TGTGCCAGCAGTTACCAGAGGCCTAGCGGGGGGGCAGATACGCAGTATTTT.

This clone was seen just once. V gene TRBV7-9 combines with J gene TRBJ1-1; no clear D. The germline V gene has CDR1 SEHNR and CDR2 FQNEAQ (reference sequence). V was clipped by 1 base and J by 2 bases, with 14 bases between them. The CDR3 covers 16 residues. DNA of the CDR3: TGTGCCAGCAGCTTAGTGCACCCTAGGAGTAACACTGAAGCTTTCTTT. Its translation is CASSLVHPRSNTEAFF. The full variable domain, completed using reference TRBV7-9 and TRBJ1-1, is DTGVSQNPRHKITKRGQNVTFRCDPISEHNRLYWYRQTLGQGPEFLTYFQNEAQLEKSRLLSDRFSAERPKGSFSTLEIQRTEQGDSAMYLCASSLVHPRSNTEAFFGQGTRLTVV.

The chain recombines TRBV9 with TRBJ1-2; 8 bases line up with TRBD1. The CDR3 is made up of 13 amino acids. The V segment lost 5 bases and the J segment 7 bases; nucleotides outside the gene matches: 7. Germline V gives CDR1 SGDLS, CDR2 YYNGEE. For the CDR3, the DNA is TGTGCCAGCAGTACAGGGGGGCCGGCTGGCTACACCTTC. Its translation is CASSTGGPAGYTF.

This rearrangement joins TRBV3-1 (or the pseudogene TRBV3-2) to TRBJ2-3; D possibly corresponds to TRBD1 (5 bases). Germline loops: CDR1 LGHDT, CDR2 YNNKEL (reference sequence). Trimming stripped 8 bases from V and 1 base from J, with 16 bases between. The CDR3 is made up of 15 amino acids. The CDR3 nucleotides are TGTGCCAGCGGGCACAGGCTCTTCGGCACAGATACGCAGTATTTT. Its protein product is CASGHRLFGTDTQYF.

The gene calls are TRBV7-6 and TRBJ2-1, with D perhaps matching TRBD2 (6 bases). Trimming cost V 0 bases and J 4 bases, with 31 bases left between them. The germline CDR1 and CDR2 sequences are SGHVS and FNYEAQ. The CDR3 runs 22 residues. CDR3 loop: CASSLARDFGGPGPVRYNEQFF. Here the CDR3 DNA reads TGTGCCAGCAGCTTAGCGAGGGATTTTGGAGGGCCGGGACCCGTACGATACAATGAGCAGTTCTTC.

This chain uses TRBV19 with TRBJ1-5; possibly TRBD1 for D (6 bases). The germline CDR1 and CDR2 sequences are LNHDA and SQIVND (reference sequence). The CDR3 extends over 14 amino acids. Between the trimmed V and J ends, which lost 8 bases and 3 bases, there was a span of 14 bases. The CDR3 DNA reads TGTGCCAGTGCCGGGACACCGAACAATCAGCCCCAGCATTTT. Protein product: CASAGTPNNQPQHF.

V gene TRBV7-9 combines with J gene TRBJ1-1, with TRBD1 matching over 7 bases. CDR1 SEHNR and CDR2 FQNEAQ come from the germline V gene (reference sequence). After removal of 6 bases from V and 1 base from J, the junction contained 11 bases not matched to a gene. The CDR3 runs 16 residues. The CDR3 sequence: CASRPKGRGPNTEAFF. The CDR3 DNA sequence: TGTGCCAGCAGACCTAAAGGTAGGGGGCCGAACACTGAAGCTTTCTTT. Together with reference TRBV7-9 and TRBJ1-1, the CDR3 gives the full variable domain: DTGVSQNPRHKITKRGQNVTFRCDPISEHNRLYWYRQTLGQGPEFLTYFQNEAQLEKSRLLSDRFSAERPKGSFSTLEIQRTEQGDSAMYLCASRPKGRGPNTEAFFGQGTRLTVV.

The gene calls are TRBV27 and TRBJ2-6; D perhaps matches TRBD2 (5 bases). With 5 bases removed from V and 2 bases from J, the gap between germline ends came to 13 bases. Germline CDR1 is MNHEY and CDR2 is SMNVEV (reference sequence). The CDR3 has 16 residues. The chain's CDR3 is CASSPTGLAGANVLTF. CDR3 nucleotide sequence: TGTGCCAGCAGTCCGACCGGACTGGCTGGGGCCAACGTCCTGACTTTC.

This rearrangement joins TRBV18 to TRBJ2-5, with D perhaps matching TRBD1 (5 bases). There are 18 residues in the CDR3. Germline V gene sequence: CDR1 KGHSH, CDR2 LQKENI. Trimming stripped 9 bases from V and 1 base from J, with 27 bases between. The CDR3 DNA follows: TGTGCCAGTTACCAAAGCAGTCGGGCAGGGCCTTCCCAAGAGACCCAGTACTTC. Encoded protein: CASYQSSRAGPSQETQYF.

In nucleotides, the CDR3 is TGTGCCAGCAGCGTAGGTATTAGCGGGAGGTGGAATGAGCAGTTCTTC. Translating gives CASSVGISGRWNEQFF. The chain couples TRBV9 to TRBJ2-1, with 10 bases fitting TRBD2. With V trimmed by 0 bases and J by 7 bases, 7 bases remained unmatched. This CDR3 region has 16 residues. CDR1 and CDR2 from the germline V gene are SGDLS and YYNGEE.

The chain couples TRBV10-3 to TRBJ2-7; 9 bases fit TRBD2. Germline loops: CDR1 ENHRY, CDR2 SYGVKD. There are 14 residues in the CDR3. Unmatched junction bases numbered 6, after V lost 3 bases and J lost 6 bases. The CDR3: CAISDGGGAGEQYF. The CDR3 nucleotides are TGTGCCATCAGTGATGGCGGGGGGGCCGGCGAGCAGTACTTC.

The chain is built from TRBV7-2 and TRBJ2-2; possibly TRBD2 for D (5 bases). CDR3 length: 15 amino acids. V dropped 1 base and J dropped 3 bases, with 9 bases sitting between them. Germline-derived CDR1 and CDR2 are SGHTA and FQGNSA. The CDR3 is CASSLDGVDTGELFF. Here the CDR3 DNA reads TGTGCCAGCAGCTTAGACGGGGTCGACACCGGGGAGCTGTTTTTT.

The J gene is TRBJ1-4, the V gene TRBV24-1; D ambiguous. Trimming cost V 9 bases and J 5 bases, with 15 bases left between them. The CDR3 runs to 14 residues. Germline CDR1 reads KGHDR; CDR2 reads SFDVKD. The CDR3 is CATGTAEWNEKLFF. The CDR3 nucleotides read TGTGCCACCGGTACAGCCGAATGGAATGAAAAACTGTTTTTT.